The entry that follows covers one T cell receptor (beta chain) sequence. Its specificity is unknown. The record originates from a study of shared clonotypes between healthy human individuals. Looking at the study overall: CD4 naive and CD4 memory each took three plates per donor, while CD8 naive took two and CD8 memory one. Points from the study as a whole: A handful of donors showed sharing of around 5.3% of naive CD4 clonotypes. Richness estimates generally favored naive over memory subsets.

The protocol was immunoSEQ multiplex PCR, while the TCRdb copy is restricted to in-frame clones and leaves out a portion. The sample includes about 1,500,000 clones, roughly 96% seen only once; the top ten take approximately 1.1%. Partitioning of CD4+ cells yielded a CD45RA+ naive subset and a CD45RA-negative memory subset. V lost 7 bases, J lost 5 bases, and 12 bases lay in between. This CDR3 has 11 residues. The germline gives CDR1 SQVTM, CDR2 ANQGSEA. The receptor comes from a young man in good health. The sequenced sample consisted of naive CD4+ T cells sorted from blood. This sample's subset: CD45RA+ positively selected. This chain joins TRBV29-1 and TRBJ2-7; D is ambiguous. The CDR3, as DNA: TGCAGCGCCGCACATCGGGACGAGCAGTACTTC. Protein sequence: CSAAHRDEQYF.